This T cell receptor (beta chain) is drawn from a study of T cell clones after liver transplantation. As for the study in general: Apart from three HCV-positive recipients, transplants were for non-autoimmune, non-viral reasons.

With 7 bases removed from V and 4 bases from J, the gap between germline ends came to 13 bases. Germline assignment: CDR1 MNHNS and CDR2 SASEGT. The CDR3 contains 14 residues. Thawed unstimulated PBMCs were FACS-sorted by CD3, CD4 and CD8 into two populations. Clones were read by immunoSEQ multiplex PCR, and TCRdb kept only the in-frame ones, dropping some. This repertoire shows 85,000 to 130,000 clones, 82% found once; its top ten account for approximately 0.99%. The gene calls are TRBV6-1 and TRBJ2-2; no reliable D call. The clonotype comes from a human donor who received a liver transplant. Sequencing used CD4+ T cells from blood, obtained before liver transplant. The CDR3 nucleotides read TGTGCCAGCAATCCCGGGTCGACCACCGGGGAGCTGTTTTTT. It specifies CASNPGSTTGELFF.